This T cell receptor (beta chain) was found in a study of T cells after yellow fever vaccination. General observations from the study: Most clones from primary vaccination resurfaced after the booster (96% CD4, approximately 88% CD8). By day 5 rather than day 15, the secondary response had peaked, though it was weaker.

The germline V gene has CDR1 MNHNS and CDR2 SASEGT. V was cut by 2 bases and J by 11 bases, with 22 bases left in between. This CDR3 contains 16 residues. TCRdb redid the calling of the 5' RACE reads with MiXCR, one entry per CDR3 protein. The table records more than 300,000 distinct CDR3 sequences, over 8.5% of them present only once. In its sample, this clonotype was seen a few times. The target antigen is unknown. This clonotype originated in a man younger than 35 who received the YFV17D yellow fever vaccine. The sample here was CD4+ T cells sorted from PBMCs, taken 45 days after the yellow fever booster vaccination. This chain connects TRBV6-1 to TRBJ1-5; no clear D. Here the CDR3 reads CASSEIYETPLLAQHF. In DNA form, the CDR3 reads TGTGCCAGCAGTGAAATATACGAGACACCTTTATTGGCCCAGCATTTT.